The 5 T cell receptor beta chains listed next were all sequenced from one sample in a study of T cells after yellow fever vaccination. MiXCR, applied by TCRdb to the 5' RACE reads, yields one record per CDR3 protein. The sample carries about 170,000 distinct CDR3 sequences, approximately 11% recorded once. The sequences come from CD8+ T cells sorted from PBMCs, collected 15 days after the yellow fever booster vaccination. These receptor sequences come from a man aged 18 to 35 who received the YFV17D yellow fever vaccine.

This rearrangement joins TRBV7-9 to TRBJ2-5; D is possibly TRBD1 (5 bases). Germline V CDR1 and CDR2: SEHNR, FQNEAQ (reference sequence). CDR3 length equals 15 residues. Trimming shortened V by 7 bases and J by 2 bases, and 17 bases separated the two germline ends. This CDR3 reads CASTQRQTEQETQYF. CDR3 DNA: TGTGCCAGCACCCAACGTCAGACAGAACAAGAGACCCAGTACTTC.

V gene TRBV4-1 combines with J gene TRBJ2-3; D may be TRBD2 (5 bases). The CDR3 has 16 residues. Trimming pared 4 bases from V and 6 bases from J, leaving 20 bases between. Germline CDR1 and CDR2: MGHRA and YSYEKL. CDR3 in amino acids: CASSLKPGRPVDTQYF. The CDR3 nucleotides read TGCGCCAGCAGCCTTAAGCCGGGGAGACCGGTCGATACGCAGTATTTT.

By sample share, this clonotype is medium-sized (0.01 to 0.1%). V and J are TRBV12-3 or TRBV12-4 and TRBJ1-3, with 7 bases matching TRBD1. The CDR3 is 16 amino acids. V shed 6 bases, J shed 3 bases, and the junction held 11 bases outside the gene matches. Written as DNA, the CDR3 is TGTGCCAGCAGGGGATTTAGACAGGGTGGTGGAAACACCATATATTTT. It translates to CASRGFRQGGGNTIYF.

In its sample, this clonotype was seen many times. The rearrangement joins TRBV6-2 or TRBV6-3 to TRBJ1-5, with 7 positions matching TRBD1. Unmatched junction bases numbered 3, after V lost 4 bases and J lost 3 bases. CDR1 MNHEY and CDR2 SVGEGT come from the germline V gene. This CDR3 has 14 residues. CDR3 DNA sequence: TGTGCCAGCAGTTTAGGGGGCGTCAATCAGCCCCAGCATTTT. Its translation is CASSLGGVNQPQHF.

This clonotype was counted at least ten times. This chain connects TRBV28 to TRBJ2-1; 8 bases are shared with TRBD2. V shed 2 bases, J shed 0 bases, and the junction held 0 bases outside the gene matches. The germline V gene encodes CDR1 MDHEN and CDR2 SYDVKM. The CDR3 has 15 residues. CDR3 bases: TGTGCCAGCAGTTTACTAGCGGGCTCCTACAATGAGCAGTTCTTC. Its translation: CASSLLAGSYNEQFF.